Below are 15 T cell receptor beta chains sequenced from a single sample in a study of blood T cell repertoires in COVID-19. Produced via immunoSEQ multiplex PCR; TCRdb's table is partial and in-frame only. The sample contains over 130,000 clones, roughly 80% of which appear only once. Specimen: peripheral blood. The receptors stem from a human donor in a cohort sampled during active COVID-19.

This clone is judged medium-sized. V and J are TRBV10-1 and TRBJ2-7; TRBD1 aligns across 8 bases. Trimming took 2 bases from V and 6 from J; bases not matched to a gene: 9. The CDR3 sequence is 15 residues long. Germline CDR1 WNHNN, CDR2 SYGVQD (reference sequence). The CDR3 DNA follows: TGCGCCAGCAGTGAGATCGAGACAGGGGTCGGCGAGCAGTACTTC. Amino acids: CASSEIETGVGEQYF.

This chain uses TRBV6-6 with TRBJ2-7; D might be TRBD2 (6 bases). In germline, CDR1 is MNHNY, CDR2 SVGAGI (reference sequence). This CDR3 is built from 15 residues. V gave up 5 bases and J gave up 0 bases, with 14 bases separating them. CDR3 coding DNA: TGTGCCAGCAGTCTCCAGGCGGGGTTCTCCTACGAGCAGTACTTC. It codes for CASSLQAGFSYEQYF.

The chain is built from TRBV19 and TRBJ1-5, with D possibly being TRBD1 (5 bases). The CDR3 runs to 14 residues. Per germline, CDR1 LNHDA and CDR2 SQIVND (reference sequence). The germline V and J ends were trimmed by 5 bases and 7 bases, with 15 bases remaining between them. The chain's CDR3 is CASSSEGVRQPQHF. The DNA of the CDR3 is TGTGCCAGTAGTTCCGAAGGGGTTAGGCAGCCCCAGCATTTT.

CDR3 coding DNA: TGTGCCAGCACTGGACAGGCGAGCTCTGGGGCCAACGTCCTGACTTTC. Amino acids: CASTGQASSGANVLTF. The chain combines TRBV6-6 with TRBJ2-6; 7 positions agree with TRBD1. V shed 7 bases and J 0 bases; nucleotides not matched to a gene: 6. The CDR3 covers 16 residues. Germline assignment: CDR1 MNHNY and CDR2 SVGAGI (reference sequence).

The CDR3 region has the DNA TGTGCCAGCAGCTTAGGACGAAGCCGGGGACTAGCATTCGTCTACGAGCAGTACTTC. Translation gives CASSLGRSRGLAFVYEQYF. J is TRBJ2-7 and V is TRBV11-2, with TRBD2 matching 9 bases. There are 19 residues in the CDR3. Germline CDR1 reads SGHAT; CDR2 reads FQNNGV. With 1 base clipped from V and 3 bases from J, the junction kept 16 bases outside the gene matches.

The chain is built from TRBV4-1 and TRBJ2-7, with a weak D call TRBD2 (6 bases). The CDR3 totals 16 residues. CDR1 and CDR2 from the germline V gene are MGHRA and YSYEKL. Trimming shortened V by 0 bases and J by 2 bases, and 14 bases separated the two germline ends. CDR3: CASSQDLGLITYEQYF. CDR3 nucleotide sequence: TGCGCCAGCAGCCAAGATTTGGGACTTATCACCTACGAGCAGTACTTC.

Here the CDR3 reads CASSYSGVNTDTQYF. The CDR3 region has the DNA TGCGCCAGCAGTTATAGCGGGGTAAACACAGATACGCAGTATTTT. This chain links TRBV5-1 with TRBJ2-3, with 8 bases identical to TRBD2. The CDR3 runs to 15 residues. V shed 5 bases, J shed 2 bases, and the junction held 7 bases outside the gene matches. Germline-derived CDR1 and CDR2 are SGHRS and YFSETQ.

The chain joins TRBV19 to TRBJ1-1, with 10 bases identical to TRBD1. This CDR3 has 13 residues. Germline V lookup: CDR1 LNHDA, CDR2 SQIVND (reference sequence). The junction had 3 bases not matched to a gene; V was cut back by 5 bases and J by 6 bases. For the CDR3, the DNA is TGTGCCAGTAGTTGGGGGACAGGGGCTGAAGCTTTCTTT. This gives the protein CASSWGTGAEAFF.

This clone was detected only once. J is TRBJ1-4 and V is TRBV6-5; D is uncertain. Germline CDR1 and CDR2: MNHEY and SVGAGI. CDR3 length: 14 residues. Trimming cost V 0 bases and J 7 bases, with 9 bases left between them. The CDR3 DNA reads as TGTGCCAGCAGTTACTCGGGCAGCGGTGAAAAACTGTTTTTT. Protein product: CASSYSGSGEKLFF.

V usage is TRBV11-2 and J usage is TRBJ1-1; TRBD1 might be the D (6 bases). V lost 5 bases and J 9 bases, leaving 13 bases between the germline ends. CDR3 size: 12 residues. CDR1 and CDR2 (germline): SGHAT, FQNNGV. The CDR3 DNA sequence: TGTGCCAGCAGCCCTGGACAGCGTAAAGCTTTCTTT. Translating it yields CASSPGQRKAFF.

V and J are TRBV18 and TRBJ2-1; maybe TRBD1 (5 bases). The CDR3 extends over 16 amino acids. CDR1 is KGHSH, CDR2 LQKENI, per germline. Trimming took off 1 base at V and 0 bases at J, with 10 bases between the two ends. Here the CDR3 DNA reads TGTGCCAGCTCACCACGGCAGGGAAGCTCCTACAATGAGCAGTTCTTC. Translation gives CASSPRQGSSYNEQFF. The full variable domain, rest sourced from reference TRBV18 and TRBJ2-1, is NAGVMQNPRHLVRRRGQEARLRCSPMKGHSHVYWYRQLPEEGLKFMVYLQKENIIDESGMPKERFSAEFPKEGPSILRIQQVVRGDSAAYFCASSPRQGSSYNEQFFGPGTRLTVL.

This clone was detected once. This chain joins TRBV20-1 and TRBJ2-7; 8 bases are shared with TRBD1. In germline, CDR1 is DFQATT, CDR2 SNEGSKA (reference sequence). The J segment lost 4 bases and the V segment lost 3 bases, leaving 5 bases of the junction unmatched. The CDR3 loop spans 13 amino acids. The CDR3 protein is CSASSDRGYEQYF. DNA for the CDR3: TGCAGTGCTAGTAGCGACAGGGGTTACGAGCAGTACTTC.

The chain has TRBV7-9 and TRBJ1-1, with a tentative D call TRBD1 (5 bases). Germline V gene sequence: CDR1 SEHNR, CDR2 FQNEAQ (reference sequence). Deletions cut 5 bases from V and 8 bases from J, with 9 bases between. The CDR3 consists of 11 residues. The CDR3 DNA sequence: TGTGCCAGCAGCCAAGGGGCGGAAGCTTTCTTT. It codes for CASSQGAEAFF.

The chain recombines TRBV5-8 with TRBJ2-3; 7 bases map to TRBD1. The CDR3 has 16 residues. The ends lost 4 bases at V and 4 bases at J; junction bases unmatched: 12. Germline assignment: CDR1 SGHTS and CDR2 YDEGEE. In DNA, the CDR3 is TGTGCCAGCAGCCCCATAAACAGGGGATACGCAGATACGCAGTATTTT. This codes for CASSPINRGYADTQYF. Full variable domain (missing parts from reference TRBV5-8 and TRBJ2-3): EAGVTQSPTHLIKTRGQQATLRCSPISGHTSVYWYQQALGLGLQFLLWYDEGEERNRGNFPPRFSGRQFPNYSSELNVNALELEDSALYLCASSPINRGYADTQYFGPGTRLTVL.

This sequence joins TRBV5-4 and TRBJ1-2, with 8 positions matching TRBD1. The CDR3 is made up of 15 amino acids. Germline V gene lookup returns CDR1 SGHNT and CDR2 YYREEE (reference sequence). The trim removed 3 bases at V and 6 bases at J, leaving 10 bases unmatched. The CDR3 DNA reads TGTGCCAGCAGCTGGGACAGGATCGGAGGGAATGGCTACACCTTC. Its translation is CASSWDRIGGNGYTF.